This T cell receptor (beta chain) comes out of a study of shared clonotypes between healthy human individuals. Study conclusions and caveats: Rarefaction indicated that sorted-subset sequencing remained incomplete although depth was large.

Trimming cost V 11 bases and J 6 bases; bases outside gene matches: 13. This CDR3 contains 14 residues. CDR1 and CDR2 from the germline V gene are MDHEN and SYDVKM. Researchers partitioned CD4+ cells into CD45RA+ naive and CD45RA-negative memory subsets. About this clone itself: Antigen unknown.

Sequencing was performed with immunoSEQ multiplex PCR; in TCRdb, only in-frame clones are kept and a portion is missing. Among some 2.4 million clones, approximately 93% were seen once, and the ten largest hold about 0.38%. Sequences were obtained from naive CD4+ T cells from PBMCs. As to subset: CD45RA+ positively selected. The sequence derives from a man aged 18 to 29 in good health. Some clones in this sample may be carry-over from other donors' samples. The V gene is TRBV28, the J gene TRBJ2-1; 7 bases are shared with TRBD2. The CDR3 spells CAQSRPGGINEQFF. In DNA, the CDR3 is TGTGCCCAATCCCGCCCGGGAGGCATCAATGAGCAGTTCTTC.